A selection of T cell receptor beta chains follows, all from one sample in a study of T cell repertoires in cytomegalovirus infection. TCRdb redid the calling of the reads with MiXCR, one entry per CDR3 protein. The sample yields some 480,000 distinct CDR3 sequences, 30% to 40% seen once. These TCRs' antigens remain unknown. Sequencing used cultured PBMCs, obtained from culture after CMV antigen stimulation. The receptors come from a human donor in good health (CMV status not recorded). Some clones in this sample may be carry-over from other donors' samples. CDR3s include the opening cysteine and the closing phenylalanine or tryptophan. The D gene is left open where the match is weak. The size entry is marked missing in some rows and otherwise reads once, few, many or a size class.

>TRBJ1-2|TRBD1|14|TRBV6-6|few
CASSSQTGGYGYTF
TGTGCCAGCAGTTCTCAAACAGGGGGCTATGGCTACACCTTC
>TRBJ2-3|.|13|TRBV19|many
CASSIGSTDTQYF
TGTGCCAGCAGCATAGGGAGTACCGATACGCAGTATTTT
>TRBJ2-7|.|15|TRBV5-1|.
CASSLWQASSYEQYF
TGCGCCAGCAGCTTGTGGCAGGCCAGCTCCTACGAGCAGTACTTC
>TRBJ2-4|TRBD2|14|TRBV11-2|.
CASSPGLARDIQYF
TGTGCCAGCAGCCCGGGACTAGCGAGGGACATTCAGTACTTC
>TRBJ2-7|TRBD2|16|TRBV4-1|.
CASSQLGLAGDYEQYF
TGCGCCAGCAGCCAATTGGGACTAGCGGGAGACTACGAGCAGTACTTC
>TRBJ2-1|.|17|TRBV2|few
CASSEELNGSSYNEQFF
TGTGCCAGCAGTGAAGAGCTTAACGGGAGCTCCTACAATGAGCAGTTCTTC
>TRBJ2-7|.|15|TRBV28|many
CASSLLHGNSYEQYF
TGTGCCAGCAGTTTATTACACGGTAACTCCTACGAGCAGTACTTC
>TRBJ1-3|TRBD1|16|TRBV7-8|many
CASSFLGQGAGNTIYF
TGTGCCAGCAGCTTTTTAGGACAGGGTGCTGGAAACACCATATATTTT
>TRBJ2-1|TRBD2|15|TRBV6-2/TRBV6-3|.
CASSSGLAARNEQFF
TGTGCCAGCAGTTCGGGGCTAGCGGCTAGGAATGAGCAGTTCTTC
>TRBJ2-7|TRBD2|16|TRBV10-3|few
CAISERGSGSTYEQYF
TGTGCCATCAGTGAGAGGGGTAGCGGGAGCACCTACGAGCAGTACTTC
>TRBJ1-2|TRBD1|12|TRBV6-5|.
CASSGQGRGYTF
TGTGCCAGCAGTGGACAGGGACGCGGCTACACCTTC
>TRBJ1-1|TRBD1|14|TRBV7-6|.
CASSSQDRVLEAFF
TGTGCCAGCAGCTCCCAGGACAGGGTCCTTGAAGCTTTCTTT
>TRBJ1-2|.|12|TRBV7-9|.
CASSQDSHGYTF
TGTGCCAGCAGTCAAGACTCCCATGGCTACACCTTC
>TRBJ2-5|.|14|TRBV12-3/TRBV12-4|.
CASRLEGEQETQYF
TGTGCCAGCAGGTTGGAGGGGGAACAAGAGACCCAGTACTTC
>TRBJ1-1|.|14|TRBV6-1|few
CASSSRTVDNTAFF
TGTGCCAGCAGTTCGAGGACGGTGGACAATACAGCTTTCTTT
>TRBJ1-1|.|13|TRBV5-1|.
CASRPVSNTEAFF
TGCGCCAGCAGACCCGTTAGTAACACTGAAGCTTTCTTT
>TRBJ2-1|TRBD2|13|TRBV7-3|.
CASSPGSSGRIKF
TGTGCCAGCAGCCCAGGGTCTAGCGGGAGGATCAAATTC